The 2 T cell receptor beta chains below were found in one sample sequenced in a study of blood T cells in healthy people across ages. A J-beta primer mix and a sample-barcoded 5' primer were used in a second PCR of about 6 to 12 cycles. Via MiXCR, TCRdb re-called the 5' RACE reads, giving one row per CDR3 protein. The sample shows about 1.8 million distinct CDR3 sequences, around half of them seen only once. Input material: blood. The receptors shown here come from a woman aged 40-49 years in good health.

This chain joins TRBV5-6 and TRBJ2-7, with D maybe TRBD2 (6 bases). This CDR3 is built from 15 residues. Between the trimmed V and J ends, which lost 3 bases and 1 base, there was a span of 14 bases. Germline V gene sequence: CDR1 SGHDT, CDR2 YYEEEE. The CDR3 reads CASSSWGTFSYEQYF. The CDR3 coding sequence is TGTGCCAGCAGCTCCTGGGGGACTTTTTCCTACGAGCAGTACTTC.

This chain links TRBV7-2 with TRBJ2-1; D perhaps matches TRBD2 (6 bases). CDR3 length: 15 amino acids. Germline CDR1 is SGHTA and CDR2 is FQGNSA. The ends were cut back, 4 bases at V and 3 bases at J, with 13 bases in the middle. CDR3 nucleotide sequence: TGTGCCAGCAGCTCGGCGGGGCGAAACTACAATGAGCAGTTCTTC. Amino acids: CASSSAGRNYNEQFF.